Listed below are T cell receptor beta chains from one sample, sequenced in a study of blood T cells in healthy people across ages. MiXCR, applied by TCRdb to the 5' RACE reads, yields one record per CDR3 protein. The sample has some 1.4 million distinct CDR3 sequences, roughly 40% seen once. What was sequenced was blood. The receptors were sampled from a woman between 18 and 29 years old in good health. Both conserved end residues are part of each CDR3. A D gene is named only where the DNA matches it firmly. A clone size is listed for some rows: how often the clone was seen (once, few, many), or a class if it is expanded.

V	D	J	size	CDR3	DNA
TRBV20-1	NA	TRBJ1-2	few	CSATAQGHNYGYTF	TGCAGTGCTACCGCTCAGGGCCATAACTATGGCTACACCTTC
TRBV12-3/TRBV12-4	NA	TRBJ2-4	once	CAGSLGVEQYF	TGTGCCGGCAGTTTAGGTGTCGAACAGTACTTC
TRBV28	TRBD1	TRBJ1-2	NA	CASSFLSTGGYYGYTF	TGTGCCAGCAGTTTCTTGTCGACAGGGGGCTACTATGGCTACACCTTC
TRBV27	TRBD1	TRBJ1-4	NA	CASRPPDRGYVREKLFF	TGTGCCAGCAGGCCACCCGACAGGGGGTACGTTCGGGAAAAACTGTTTTTT
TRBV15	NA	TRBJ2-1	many	CATSREPKNEQFF	TGTGCCACCAGCAGAGAACCTAAAAATGAGCAGTTCTTC
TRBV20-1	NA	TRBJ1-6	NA	CSARGPGGTSPLHF	TGCAGTGCTAGAGGTCCCGGGGGGACTTCACCCCTCCACTTT
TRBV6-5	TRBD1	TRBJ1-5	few	CASRTGAGEGQPQHF	TGTGCCAGCAGGACAGGGGCTGGGGAGGGTCAGCCCCAGCATTTT
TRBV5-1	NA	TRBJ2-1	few	CASSVLVGSSYNEQFF	TGCGCCAGCAGCGTACTGGTCGGTAGCTCCTACAATGAGCAGTTCTTC
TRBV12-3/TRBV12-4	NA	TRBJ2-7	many	CASSLSSEQYF	TGTGCCAGCAGCTTATCGAGCGAGCAGTACTTC
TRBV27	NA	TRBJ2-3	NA	CASSLSPGMPPDTQYF	TGTGCCAGCAGTTTATCTCCAGGGATGCCACCCGATACGCAGTATTTT
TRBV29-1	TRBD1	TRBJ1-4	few	CSGGTGLHNEKLFF	TGCAGCGGCGGGACAGGGCTACATAATGAAAAACTGTTTTTT
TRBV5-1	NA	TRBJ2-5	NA	CASSLEGFQMETQYF	TGCGCCAGCAGCTTGGAGGGTTTCCAGATGGAGACCCAGTACTTC
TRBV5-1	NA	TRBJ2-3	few	CASSLVWGTTSTDTQYF	TGCGCCAGCAGCTTGGTTTGGGGCACGACGAGCACAGATACGCAGTATTTT
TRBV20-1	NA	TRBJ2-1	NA	CSARDAGPPYNEQFF	TGCAGTGCTAGGGATGCGGGTCCCCCGTACAATGAGCAGTTCTTC
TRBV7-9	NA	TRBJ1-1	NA	CASSLGLGQNTEAFF	TGTGCCAGCAGCTTAGGCTTGGGGCAGAACACTGAAGCTTTCTTT
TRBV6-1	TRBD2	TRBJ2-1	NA	CASSPAPSGGPYNEQFF	TGTGCCAGCAGTCCCGCGCCAAGCGGGGGACCCTACAATGAGCAGTTCTTC
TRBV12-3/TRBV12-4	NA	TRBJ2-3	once	CASGLAVGASTDTQYF	TGTGCCAGCGGTTTGGCGGTCGGCGCAAGCACAGATACGCAGTATTTT
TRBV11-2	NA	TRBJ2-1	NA	CASSLWTVGVSYNEQFF	TGTGCCAGCAGCCTGTGGACAGTGGGCGTCTCCTACAATGAGCAGTTCTTC
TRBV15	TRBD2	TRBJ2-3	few	CATSSPPGLADSTDTQYF	TGTGCCACCAGCAGCCCCCCGGGACTAGCGGATAGCACAGATACGCAGTATTTT
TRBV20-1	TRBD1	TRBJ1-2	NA	CSAHIRGQGFYGYTF	TGCAGTGCCCACATAAGGGGACAGGGTTTCTATGGCTACACCTTC
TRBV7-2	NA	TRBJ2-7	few	CASSYTLGPPYEQYF	TGTGCCAGCAGCTATACCCTGGGACCTCCTTACGAGCAGTACTTC
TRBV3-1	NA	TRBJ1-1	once	CASSQARGAEAFF	TGTGCCAGCAGCCAAGCTCGAGGGGCTGAAGCTTTCTTT
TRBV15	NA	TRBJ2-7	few	CATSRAGGEQYF	TGTGCCACCAGCAGAGCTGGTGGCGAGCAGTACTTC
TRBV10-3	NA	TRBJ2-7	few	CAIRNPSRQASYEQYF	TGTGCCATCAGGAACCCGAGTCGACAGGCCTCCTACGAGCAGTACTTC
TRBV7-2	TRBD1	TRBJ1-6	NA	CASSSRTGDGNSPPHF	TGTGCCAGCAGCTCCCGGACAGGGGATGGTAATTCACCCCCCCACTTT
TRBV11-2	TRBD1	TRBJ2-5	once	CASSLGDRGANEQYF	TGTGCCAGCAGCCTCGGGGACAGGGGGGCCAATGAGCAGTACTTC
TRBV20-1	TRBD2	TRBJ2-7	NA	CSARDRLAGNHEQYF	TGCAGTGCTAGAGATCGGCTAGCGGGGAACCACGAGCAGTACTTC
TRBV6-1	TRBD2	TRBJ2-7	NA	CASSQLTGTSGGLQYF	TGTGCCAGCAGTCAATTGACCGGGACTAGCGGGGGCCTGCAGTACTTC
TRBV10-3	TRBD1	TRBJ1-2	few	CAISDRTGVGYTF	TGTGCCATCAGTGACCGGACAGGGGTCGGCTACACCTTC
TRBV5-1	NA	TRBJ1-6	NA	CASSLVGPGDSPLHF	TGCGCCAGCAGCTTGGTTGGCCCCGGGGATTCACCCCTCCACTTT
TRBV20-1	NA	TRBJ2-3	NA	CSASSVDTQYF	TGCAGTGCTAGTTCCGTAGATACGCAGTATTTT
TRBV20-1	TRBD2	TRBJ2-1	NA	CSAPPGLDILEQFF	TGCAGTGCTCCTCCGGGACTAGACATCCTTGAGCAGTTCTTC
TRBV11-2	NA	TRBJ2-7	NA	CASSPRRVNEQYF	TGTGCCAGCAGCCCCCGCAGGGTAAACGAGCAGTACTTC
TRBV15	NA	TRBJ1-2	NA	CATSRDKEGQALYGYTF	TGTGCCACCAGCAGAGATAAGGAAGGCCAGGCGCTCTATGGCTACACCTTC
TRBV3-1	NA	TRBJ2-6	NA	CASSPIQGPGANVLTF	TGTGCCAGCAGCCCGATACAGGGACCTGGGGCCAACGTCCTGACTTTC
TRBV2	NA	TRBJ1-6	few	CASWSREGSPLHF	TGTGCCAGCTGGAGCAGAGAAGGTTCACCCCTCCACTTT
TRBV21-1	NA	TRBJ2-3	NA	CASSTSGIIGPTDTQYF	TGTGCCAGCTCGACTAGCGGGATAATTGGTCCCACAGATACGCAGTATTTT
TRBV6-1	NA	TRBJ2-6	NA	CASGERRPQLGSGANVLTF	TGTGCCAGCGGTGAAAGGAGGCCACAGCTTGGGTCTGGGGCCAACGTCCTGACTTTC
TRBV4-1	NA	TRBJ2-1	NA	CASSQRFRRDEQFF	TGCGCCAGCAGCCAACGGTTCAGGCGGGATGAGCAGTTCTTC
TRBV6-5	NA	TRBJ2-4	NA	CAARPAKNIQYF	TGTGCCGCCAGGCCGGCCAAAAACATTCAGTACTTC
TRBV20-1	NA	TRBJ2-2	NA	CSARDPQGGNTGELFF	TGCAGTGCTAGAGATCCACAGGGTGGAAACACCGGGGAGCTGTTTTTT
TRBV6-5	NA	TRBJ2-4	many	CASSTGGLAKNIQYF	TGTGCCAGCAGCACCGGGGGGCTAGCCAAAAACATTCAGTACTTC
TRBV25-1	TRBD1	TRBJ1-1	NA	CASRAAGGGPEAFF	TGTGCCAGCAGGGCCGCAGGGGGAGGGCCTGAAGCTTTCTTT
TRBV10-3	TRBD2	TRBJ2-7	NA	CAISELAGGGSYEQYF	TGTGCCATCAGTGAACTAGCGGGAGGAGGCTCCTACGAGCAGTACTTC
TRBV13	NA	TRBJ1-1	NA	CASSLLTREAFF	TGTGCCAGCAGCCTGTTGACAAGGGAAGCTTTCTTT
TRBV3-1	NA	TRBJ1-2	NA	CASSQEYSGYTF	TGTGCCAGCAGCCAAGAGTACAGTGGCTACACCTTC
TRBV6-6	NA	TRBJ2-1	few	CASSIFERQFF	TGTGCCAGCAGCATTTTTGAAAGGCAGTTCTTC
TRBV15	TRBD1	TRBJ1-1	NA	CATSRDPGQGKDTEAFF	TGTGCCACCAGCAGGGACCCGGGACAGGGGAAGGACACTGAAGCTTTCTTT
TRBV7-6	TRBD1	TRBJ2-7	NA	CASSLETGGPYEQYF	TGTGCCAGCAGCTTAGAAACAGGGGGCCCCTACGAGCAGTACTTC
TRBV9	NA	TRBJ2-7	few	CASSVNVGYEQYF	TGTGCCAGCAGCGTTAATGTTGGCTACGAGCAGTACTTC
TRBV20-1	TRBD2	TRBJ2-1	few	CSARSPGLAGYNEQFF	TGCAGTGCTAGGTCTCCGGGACTAGCGGGGTACAATGAGCAGTTCTTC
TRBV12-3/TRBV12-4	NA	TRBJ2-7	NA	CASSVGASEQYF	TGTGCCAGCAGCGTTGGGGCTTCCGAGCAGTACTTC
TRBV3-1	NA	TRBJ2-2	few	CASSQEYTGELFF	TGTGCCAGCAGCCAAGAGTACACCGGGGAGCTGTTTTTT